This T cell receptor beta chain comes out of a study of T cell responses to AZD1222 COVID-19 vaccine. Study-level findings and limits: Spike-specific TCR depth and breadth grew after two AZD1222 doses. Researchers took repertoire samples only after the peak T cell response had come.

The data were produced by immunoSEQ multiplex PCR, yet TCRdb's version contains in-frame clones alone and is incomplete. The repertoire consists of 100,000 to 150,000 clones, with over 80% occurring once and the leading ten covering around 5.8%. This clone has at least ten counts. Its antigen is unidentified. Deletions cut 8 bases from V and 4 bases from J, with 16 bases between. There are 14 residues in the CDR3. Germline assignment: CDR1 MNHEY and CDR2 SVGAGI. The sample consisted of peripheral blood, taken on day 0 of AZD1222 vaccination. The chain carries TRBV6-5 and TRBJ2-3; maybe TRBD2 (5 bases). The receptor was derived from an adult in good health. The CDR3, as DNA: TGTGCCAGCTCGCCCGGGAAGGAGGCAGATACGCAGTATTTT. Translation: CASSPGKEADTQYF.